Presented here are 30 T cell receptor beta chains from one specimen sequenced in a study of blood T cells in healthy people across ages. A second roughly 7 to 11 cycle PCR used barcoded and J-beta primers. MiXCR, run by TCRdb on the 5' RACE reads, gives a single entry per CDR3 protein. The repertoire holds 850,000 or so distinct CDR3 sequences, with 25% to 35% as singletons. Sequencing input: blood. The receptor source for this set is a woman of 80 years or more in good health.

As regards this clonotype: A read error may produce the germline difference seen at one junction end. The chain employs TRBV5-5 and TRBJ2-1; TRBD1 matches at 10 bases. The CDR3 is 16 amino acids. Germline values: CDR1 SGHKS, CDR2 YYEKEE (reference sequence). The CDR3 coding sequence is TGCGCCGGCAGCTCTCTTGGGACAGGGGCGACCAATGAGCAGTTCTTC. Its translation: CAGSSLGTGATNEQFF.

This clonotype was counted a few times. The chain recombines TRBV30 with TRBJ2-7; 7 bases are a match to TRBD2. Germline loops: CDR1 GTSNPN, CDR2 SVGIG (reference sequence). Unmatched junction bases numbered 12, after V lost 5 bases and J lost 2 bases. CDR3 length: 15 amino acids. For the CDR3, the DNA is TGTGCCTGGTTGGACGTGGGGGGGGTAACCTACGAGCAGTACTTC. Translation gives CAWLDVGGVTYEQYF.

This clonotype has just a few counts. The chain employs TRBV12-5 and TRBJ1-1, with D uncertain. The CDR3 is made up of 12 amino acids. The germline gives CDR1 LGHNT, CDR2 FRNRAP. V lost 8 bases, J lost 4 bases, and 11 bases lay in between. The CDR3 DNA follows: TGTGCTAGTAGTACAGAGACCACTGAAGCTTTCTTT. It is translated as CASSTETTEAFF.

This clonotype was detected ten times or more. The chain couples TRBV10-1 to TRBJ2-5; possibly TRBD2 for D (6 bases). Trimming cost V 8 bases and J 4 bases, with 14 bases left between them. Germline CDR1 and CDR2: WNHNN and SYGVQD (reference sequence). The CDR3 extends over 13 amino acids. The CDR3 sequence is CASGNLGGETQYF. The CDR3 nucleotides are TGCGCCAGCGGGAATTTGGGGGGAGAGACCCAGTACTTC.

The CDR3 is CASSQAAALIKKAQYF. CDR3 nucleotides: TGTGCCAGCAGCCAAGCTGCGGCGCTGATTAAAAAGGCCCAGTACTTC. The chain uses TRBV7-2 and TRBJ2-5; D gene uncertain. The V end was cut by 5 bases, the J end by 9 bases, with 25 bases between. CDR1 and CDR2 (germline): SGHTA, FQGNSA. CDR3 length: 16 residues.

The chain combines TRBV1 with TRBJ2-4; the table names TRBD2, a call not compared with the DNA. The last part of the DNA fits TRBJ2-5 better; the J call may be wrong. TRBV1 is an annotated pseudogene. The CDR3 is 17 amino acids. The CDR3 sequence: CTSSQPPGLAGQETQYF. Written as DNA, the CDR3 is TGCACCAGCAGCCAGCCACCGGGACTAGCGGGACAAGAGACCCAGTACTTC.

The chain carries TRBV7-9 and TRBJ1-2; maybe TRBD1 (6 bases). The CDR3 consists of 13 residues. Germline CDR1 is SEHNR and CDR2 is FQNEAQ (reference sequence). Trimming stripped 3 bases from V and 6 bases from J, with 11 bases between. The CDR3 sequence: CASSLAGANGYTF. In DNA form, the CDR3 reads TGTGCCAGCAGCTTGGCGGGGGCTAATGGCTACACCTTC.

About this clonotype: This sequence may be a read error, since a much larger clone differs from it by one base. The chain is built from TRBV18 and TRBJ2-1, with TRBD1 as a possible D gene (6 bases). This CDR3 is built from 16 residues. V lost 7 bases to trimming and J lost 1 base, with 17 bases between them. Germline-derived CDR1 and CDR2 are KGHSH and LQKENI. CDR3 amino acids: CASLPAFQGSYNEQFF. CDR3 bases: TGTGCCAGCTTACCGGCCTTCCAGGGGTCCTACAATGAGCAGTTCTTC.

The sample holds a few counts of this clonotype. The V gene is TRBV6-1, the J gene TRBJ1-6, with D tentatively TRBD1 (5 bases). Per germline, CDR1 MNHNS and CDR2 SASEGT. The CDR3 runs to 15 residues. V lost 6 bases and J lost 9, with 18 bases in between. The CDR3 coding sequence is TGTGCCAGCAGACTTGGGACGGCTATAGGTTCACCCCTCCACTTT. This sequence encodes CASRLGTAIGSPLHF.

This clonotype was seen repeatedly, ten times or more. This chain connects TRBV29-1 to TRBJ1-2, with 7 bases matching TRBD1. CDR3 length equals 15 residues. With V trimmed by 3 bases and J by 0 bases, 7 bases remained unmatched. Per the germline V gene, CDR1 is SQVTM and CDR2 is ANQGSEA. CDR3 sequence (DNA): TGCAGCGTTGATAGTGTCCAGGGGGCTAACTATGGCTACACCTTC. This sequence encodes CSVDSVQGANYGYTF.

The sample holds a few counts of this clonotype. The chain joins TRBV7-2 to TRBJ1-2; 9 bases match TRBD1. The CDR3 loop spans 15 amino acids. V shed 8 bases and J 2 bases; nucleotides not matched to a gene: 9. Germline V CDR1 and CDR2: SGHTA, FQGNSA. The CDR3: CASGKQGASNYGYTF. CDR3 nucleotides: TGTGCCAGCGGCAAACAGGGGGCCTCCAACTATGGCTACACCTTC.

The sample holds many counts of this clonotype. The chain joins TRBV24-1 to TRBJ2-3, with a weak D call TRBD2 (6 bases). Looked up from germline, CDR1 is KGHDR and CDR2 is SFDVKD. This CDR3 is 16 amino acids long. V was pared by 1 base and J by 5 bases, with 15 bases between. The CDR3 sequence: CATSDFTGLSEDTQYF. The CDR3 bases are TGTGCCACCAGTGATTTCACGGGACTTAGCGAAGATACGCAGTATTTT.

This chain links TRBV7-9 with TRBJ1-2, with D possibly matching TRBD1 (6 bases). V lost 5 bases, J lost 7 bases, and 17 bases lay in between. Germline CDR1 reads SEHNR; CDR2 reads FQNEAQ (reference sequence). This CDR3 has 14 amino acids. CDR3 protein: CASSSRQEVGGYTF. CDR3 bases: TGTGCCAGCAGCAGTCGACAGGAAGTCGGTGGCTACACCTTC.

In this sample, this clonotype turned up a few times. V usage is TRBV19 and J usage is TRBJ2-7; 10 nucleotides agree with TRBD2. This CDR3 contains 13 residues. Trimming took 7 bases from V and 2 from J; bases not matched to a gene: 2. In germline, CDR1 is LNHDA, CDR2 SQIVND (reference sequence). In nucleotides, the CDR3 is TGTGCCAGTAAAGCGGGGGGGACCTACGAGCAGTACTTC. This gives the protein CASKAGGTYEQYF.

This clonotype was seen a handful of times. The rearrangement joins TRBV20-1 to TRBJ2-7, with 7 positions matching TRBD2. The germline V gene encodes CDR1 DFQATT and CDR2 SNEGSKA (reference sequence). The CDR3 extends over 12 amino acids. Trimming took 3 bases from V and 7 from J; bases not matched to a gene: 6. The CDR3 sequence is CSARTPRGEQYF. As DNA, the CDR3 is TGCAGTGCTAGGACGCCGCGGGGGGAGCAGTACTTC.

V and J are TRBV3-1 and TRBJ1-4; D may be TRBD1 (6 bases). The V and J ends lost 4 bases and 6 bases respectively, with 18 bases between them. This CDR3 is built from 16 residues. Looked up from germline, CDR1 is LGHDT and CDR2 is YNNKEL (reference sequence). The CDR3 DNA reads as TGTGCCAGCAGCCTCACCAGGGGATACGGGGATGAAAAACTGTTTTTT. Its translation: CASSLTRGYGDEKLFF. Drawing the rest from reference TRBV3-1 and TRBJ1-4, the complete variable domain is DTAVSQTPKYLVTQMGNDKSIKCEQNLGHDTMYWYKQDSKKFLKIMFSYNNKELIINETVPNRFSPKSPDKAHLNLHINSLELGDSAVYFCASSLTRGYGDEKLFFGSGTQLSVL.

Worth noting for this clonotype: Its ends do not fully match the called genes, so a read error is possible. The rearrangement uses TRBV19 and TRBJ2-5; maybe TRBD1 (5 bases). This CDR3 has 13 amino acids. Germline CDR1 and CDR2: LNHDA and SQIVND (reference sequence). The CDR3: CTSSAATEETQYF. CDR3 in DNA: TGTACCAGCAGTGCCGCGACAGAAGAGACCCAGTACTTC.

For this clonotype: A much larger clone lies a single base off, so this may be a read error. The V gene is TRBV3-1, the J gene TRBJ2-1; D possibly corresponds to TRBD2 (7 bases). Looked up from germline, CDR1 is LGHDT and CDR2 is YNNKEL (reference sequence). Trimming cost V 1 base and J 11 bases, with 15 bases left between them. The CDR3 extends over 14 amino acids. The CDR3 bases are TGTGCCAGCAGCCAAGCGATGGCGGGGGCGCAGCAGTTCTTC. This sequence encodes CASSQAMAGAQQFF.

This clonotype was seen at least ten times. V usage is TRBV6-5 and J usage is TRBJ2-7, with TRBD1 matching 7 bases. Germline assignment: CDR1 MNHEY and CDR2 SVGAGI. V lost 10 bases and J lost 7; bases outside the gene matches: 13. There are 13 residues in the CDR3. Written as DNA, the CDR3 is TGTGCCACCCAGACAGGGACCCTTCGGGAGCAGTACTTC. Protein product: CATQTGTLREQYF.

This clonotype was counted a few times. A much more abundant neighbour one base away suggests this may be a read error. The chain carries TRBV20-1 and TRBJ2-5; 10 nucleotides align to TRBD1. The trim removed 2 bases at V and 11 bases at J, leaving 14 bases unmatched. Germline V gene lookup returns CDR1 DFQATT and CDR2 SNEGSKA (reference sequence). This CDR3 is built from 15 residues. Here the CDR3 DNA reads TGCAGTGCTAGACGTGGGACAGGGGCCTACAATGAGCAGTACTTC. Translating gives CSARRGTGAYNEQYF.

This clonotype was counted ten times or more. The CDR3 DNA sequence: TGTGCCACCAGCAGAGAAGGGAACCAAGAGACCCAGTACTTC. Its protein product is CATSREGNQETQYF. The chain joins TRBV15 to TRBJ2-5; no clear D gene. Germline loops: CDR1 LNHNV, CDR2 YYDKDF (reference sequence). V was cut by 0 bases and J by 0 bases, with 5 bases left in between. The CDR3 consists of 14 residues.

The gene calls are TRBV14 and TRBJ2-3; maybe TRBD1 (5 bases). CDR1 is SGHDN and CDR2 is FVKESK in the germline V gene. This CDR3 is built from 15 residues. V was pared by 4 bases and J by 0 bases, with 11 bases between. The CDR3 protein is CASSPDRRSTDTQYF. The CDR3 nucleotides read TGTGCCAGCAGCCCTGACAGAAGGAGCACAGATACGCAGTATTTT. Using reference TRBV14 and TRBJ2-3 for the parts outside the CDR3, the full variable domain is EAGVTQFPSHSVIEKGQTVTLRCDPISGHDNLYWYRRVMGKEIKFLLHFVKESKQDESGMPNNRFLAERTGGTYSTLKVQPAELEDSGVYFCASSPDRRSTDTQYFGPGTRLTVL.

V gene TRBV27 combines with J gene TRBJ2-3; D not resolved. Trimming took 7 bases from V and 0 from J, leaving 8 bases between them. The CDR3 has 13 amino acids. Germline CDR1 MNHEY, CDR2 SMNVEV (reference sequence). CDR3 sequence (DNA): TGTGCCAGCATAGGGCTAAGCACAGATACGCAGTATTTT. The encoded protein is CASIGLSTDTQYF.

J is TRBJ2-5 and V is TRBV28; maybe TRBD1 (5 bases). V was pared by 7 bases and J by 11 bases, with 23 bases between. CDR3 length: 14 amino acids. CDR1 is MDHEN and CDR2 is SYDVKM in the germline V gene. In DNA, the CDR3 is TGTGCCAGCACCACCTCAGGGATCTTCTACGGGCAGTACTTC. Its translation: CASTTSGIFYGQYF.

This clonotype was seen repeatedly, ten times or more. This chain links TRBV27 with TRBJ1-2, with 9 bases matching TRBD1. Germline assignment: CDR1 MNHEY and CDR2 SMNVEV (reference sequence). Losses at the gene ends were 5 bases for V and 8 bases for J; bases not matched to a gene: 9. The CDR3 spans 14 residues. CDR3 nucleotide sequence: TGTGCCAGCAGTACAGGGGGCGATACCGGCGGCTACACCTTC. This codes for CASSTGGDTGGYTF.

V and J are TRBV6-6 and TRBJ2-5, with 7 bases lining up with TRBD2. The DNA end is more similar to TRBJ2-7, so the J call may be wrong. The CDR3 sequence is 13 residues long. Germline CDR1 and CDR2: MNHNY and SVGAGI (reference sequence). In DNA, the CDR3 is TGTGCCAGCAGTTACGCCGGGGGGTACGAGCAGTACTTC. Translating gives CASSYAGGYEQYF.

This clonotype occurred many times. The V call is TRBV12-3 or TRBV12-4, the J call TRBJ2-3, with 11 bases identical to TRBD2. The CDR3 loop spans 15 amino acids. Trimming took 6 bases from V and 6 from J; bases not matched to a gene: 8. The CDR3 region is CASSSRLAGSDTQYF. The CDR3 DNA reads TGTGCCAGCAGCTCTAGACTAGCGGGGTCGGATACGCAGTATTTT.

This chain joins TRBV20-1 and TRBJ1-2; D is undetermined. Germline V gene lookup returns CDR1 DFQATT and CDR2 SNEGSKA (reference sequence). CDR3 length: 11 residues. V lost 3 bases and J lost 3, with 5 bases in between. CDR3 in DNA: TGCAGTGCTAGGAGTCACTATGGCTACACCTTC. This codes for CSARSHYGYTF.

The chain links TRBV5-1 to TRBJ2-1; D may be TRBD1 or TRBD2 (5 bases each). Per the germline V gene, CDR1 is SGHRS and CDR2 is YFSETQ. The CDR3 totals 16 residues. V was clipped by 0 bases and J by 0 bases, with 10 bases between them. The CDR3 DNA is TGCGCCAGCAGCTTGGGGGGGATCAACTCCTACAATGAGCAGTTCTTC. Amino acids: CASSLGGINSYNEQFF.

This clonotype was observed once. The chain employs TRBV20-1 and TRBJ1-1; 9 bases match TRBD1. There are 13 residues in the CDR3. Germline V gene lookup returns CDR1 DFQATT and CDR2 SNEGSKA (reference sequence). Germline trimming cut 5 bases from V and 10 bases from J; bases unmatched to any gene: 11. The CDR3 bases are TGCAGTGCTGCAACTCCGGGACAGGGACCAGCTTTCTTT. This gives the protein CSAATPGQGPAFF.